This paragraph covers one T cell receptor (beta chain) sequence. This sample was taken from a study of T cell changes during pregnancy in multiple sclerosis. This table comes from immunoSEQ multiplex PCR, and its TCRdb copy is limited to in-frame clones, with some not included. The data show approximately 70,000 clones, approximately 90% seen once. V lost 0 bases, J lost 4 bases, and 7 bases lay in between. Germline CDR1 is MNHEY and CDR2 is SMNVEV (reference sequence). This CDR3 region has 14 residues. The receptor comes from a female donor in good health, enrolled as a control in a pregnancy study. The chain links TRBV27 to TRBJ1-5; D is ambiguous. Here the sequenced sample was peripheral blood, taken in the second trimester of pregnancy. DNA of the CDR3: TGTGCCAGCAGTTTATCGGGCAGAAATCAGCCCCAGCATTTT. It translates to CASSLSGRNQPQHF.